The next 21 T cell receptor beta chains were all read from a single sample in a study of TIL therapy for anti-PD-1-resistant metastatic lung cancer. Sequencing used immunoSEQ v3. The method was immunoSEQ multiplex PCR; TCRdb's version includes in-frame clones alone and lacks a portion of them. The sample holds 50,000 to 65,000 clones, 55% to 70% seen once. Time point described: pre-treatment sample, taken before nivolumab and TIL therapy. The starting material was blood, obtained at baseline. All receptors derive from a person aged 25 to 79 with non-small cell lung cancer.

The gene calls are TRBV7-8 and TRBJ2-1, with 10 nucleotides matching TRBD2. With 8 bases clipped from V and 7 bases from J, the junction kept 8 bases outside the gene matches. This CDR3 is 14 amino acids long. Per germline, CDR1 SGHVS and CDR2 FQNEAQ. Here the CDR3 reads CASVRTSGLNEQFF. CDR3 DNA sequence: TGTGCCAGCGTGAGGACTAGCGGCCTAAATGAGCAGTTCTTC.

The CDR3 here is CASTFLSQGYTDTQYF. CDR3 nucleotide sequence: TGTGCCAGCACGTTTTTAAGTCAGGGCTACACAGATACGCAGTATTTT. The V call is TRBV2, the J call TRBJ2-3; perhaps TRBD1 as D (5 bases). This CDR3 region has 16 residues. The V end was cut by 7 bases, the J end by 2 bases, with 19 bases between. The germline gives CDR1 SNHLY, CDR2 FYNNEI.

The gene calls are TRBV5-4 and TRBJ2-5; TRBD1 matches 7 bases. The CDR3 has 14 residues. The junction had 6 bases not matched to a gene; V was cut back by 2 bases and J by 5 bases. The germline V gene has CDR1 SGHNT and CDR2 YYREEE (reference sequence). The CDR3 DNA is TGTGCCAGCAGCTTCCAGGGGGATCAGGAGACCCAGTACTTC. As protein: CASSFQGDQETQYF.

This chain uses TRBV6-6 with TRBJ1-1; TRBD1 agrees at 7 bases. The CDR3 is made up of 13 amino acids. Germline CDR1 MNHNY, CDR2 SVGAGI (reference sequence). V shed 2 bases, J shed 10 bases, and the junction held 7 bases outside the gene matches. The CDR3, as DNA: TGTGCCAGCAGTTACCCTGTGACAGGGCGAGCTTTCTTT. Its translation is CASSYPVTGRAFF.

CDR3 sequence reads: CASRVWGGPSSYEQYF. The CDR3, as DNA: TGTGCCAGCAGGGTATGGGGGGGTCCCAGCTCCTACGAGCAGTACTTC. The chain carries TRBV7-2 and TRBJ2-7; 7 bases match TRBD2. This CDR3 comprises 16 residues. Trimming took 6 bases from V and 0 from J; bases not matched to a gene: 11. Germline lookup yields CDR1 SGHTA and CDR2 FQGNSA.

The chain has TRBV6-4 and TRBJ2-1; 11 positions agree with TRBD2. The CDR3 is made up of 16 amino acids. Germline lookup yields CDR1 MRHNA and CDR2 SNTAGT. V trimming: 5 bases; J trimming: 2 bases; junction bases outside the gene matches: 5. For the CDR3, the DNA is TGTGCCAGCAGTCGACTAGCGGGGCCACCCTACAATGAGCAGTTCTTC. It encodes CASSRLAGPPYNEQFF.

The rearrangement joins TRBV6-1 to TRBJ2-7, with D maybe TRBD1 (6 bases). V was trimmed by 7 bases and J by 0 bases, leaving 13 bases between them. The CDR3 is 14 residues long. Germline CDR1 MNHNS, CDR2 SASEGT. The CDR3 spells CASTPPGASYEQYF. The CDR3 nucleotides are TGTGCCAGCACCCCCCCAGGGGCCTCCTACGAGCAGTACTTC.

The chain is built from TRBV11-3 and TRBJ2-3; the D gene could be TRBD1 or TRBD2 (5 bases each). Trimming shortened V by 5 bases and J by 6 bases, and 15 bases separated the two germline ends. The V gene's germline CDR1 is SGHNT and CDR2 YENEEA. This CDR3 is 14 amino acids long. The DNA for the CDR3 is TGTGCCAGCAGCCCCGGGACCTCGGGGGATACGCAGTATTTT. Translation: CASSPGTSGDTQYF. Drawing the rest from reference TRBV11-3 and TRBJ2-3, the complete variable domain is EAGVVQSPRYKIIEKKQPVAFWCNPISGHNTLYWYLQNLGQGPELLIRYENEEAVDDSQLPKDRFSAERLKGVDSTLKIQPAELGDSAVYLCASSPGTSGDTQYFGPGTRLTVL.

The chain joins TRBV10-2 to TRBJ2-1, with D maybe TRBD1 (7 bases). The CDR3 contains 14 residues. Germline CDR1 and CDR2: WSHSY and SAAADI. The V gene lost 4 bases and the J gene lost 7 bases, with 14 bases spanning the gap. This chain's CDR3 is CASSAIRGDNEQFF. In DNA form, the CDR3 reads TGCGCCAGCAGTGCGATCAGGGGGGATAATGAGCAGTTCTTC.

This rearrangement joins TRBV5-1 to TRBJ2-7, with a tentative D call TRBD2 (6 bases). Trimming shortened V by 6 bases and J by 6 bases, and 16 bases separated the two germline ends. The length of the CDR3 is 13 residues. Germline V lookup: CDR1 SGHRS, CDR2 YFSETQ. In DNA, the CDR3 is TGCGCCAGCACTCCATGGGGGGTCGGCGAGCAGTACTTC. The encoded protein is CASTPWGVGEQYF.

There are a few counts of this clone. The V call is TRBV5-1, the J call TRBJ1-1, with 7 bases that match TRBD1. This CDR3 spans 16 amino acids. Germline CDR1 and CDR2: SGHRS and YFSETQ. V lost 4 bases, J lost 1 base, and 10 bases stayed unmatched. CDR3 bases: TGCGCCAGCAGCCCCCGACAGGGACCCACGAACACTGAAGCTTTCTTT. It encodes CASSPRQGPTNTEAFF.

A few counts support this clone. The V and J genes are TRBV7-9 and TRBJ2-7; 8 positions match TRBD1. The CDR3 is made up of 15 amino acids. The germline CDR1 and CDR2 sequences are SEHNR and FQNEAQ (reference sequence). The ends lost 3 bases at V and 4 bases at J; junction bases unmatched: 8. The CDR3 DNA reads TGTGCCAGCAGCTTCGTGACAGGGGTGTCGTACGAGCAGTACTTC. It specifies CASSFVTGVSYEQYF.

The sample holds a few counts of this clone. This chain links TRBV27 with TRBJ1-2; TRBD1 is a possible D gene (5 bases). Germline V gives CDR1 MNHEY, CDR2 SMNVEV (reference sequence). The CDR3 length is 13 residues. The V end was cut by 2 bases, the J end by 7 bases, with 11 bases between. The CDR3 sequence: CASSLLAGSGYTF. The CDR3 nucleotides read TGTGCCAGCAGTTTACTGGCAGGGAGTGGCTACACCTTC.

The rearrangement links TRBV5-1 to TRBJ2-7, with a possible D match to TRBD2 (6 bases). Looked up from germline, CDR1 is SGHRS and CDR2 is YFSETQ. The CDR3 has 18 amino acids. V was pared by 7 bases and J by 2 bases, with 28 bases between. CDR3 sequence reads: CASARSPLTRQATYEQYF. The CDR3 DNA sequence: TGCGCCAGCGCCCGGTCTCCCCTGACTAGGCAGGCAACCTACGAGCAGTACTTC.

This clone was seen only a few times. The CDR3 DNA sequence: TGTGCCAGCACCCGGGTGGACGGGTCCTTCTCCTACGAGCAGTACTTC. This codes for CASTRVDGSFSYEQYF. V and J are TRBV5-5 and TRBJ2-7; D remains unclear. CDR3 size: 16 residues. Germline V gene sequence: CDR1 SGHKS, CDR2 YYEKEE (reference sequence). Trimming stripped 6 bases from V and 0 bases from J, with 19 bases between.

The chain is built from TRBV11-3 and TRBJ2-1; no firm D call. The V and J ends lost 4 bases and 1 base respectively, with 8 bases between them. Germline-derived CDR1 and CDR2 are SGHNT and YENEEA. The CDR3 runs to 14 residues. CDR3 residues: CASSSQSSYNEQFF. The CDR3 DNA sequence: TGTGCCAGCAGCTCGCAGTCTTCCTACAATGAGCAGTTCTTC.

This chain uses TRBV11-3 with TRBJ1-1; 8 positions agree with TRBD1. The CDR3 loop spans 15 amino acids. Looked up from germline, CDR1 is SGHNT and CDR2 is YENEEA. V shed 3 bases, J shed 6 bases, and the junction held 9 bases outside the gene matches. The CDR3: CASSFSGTGSSEAFF. The CDR3 coding sequence is TGTGCCAGCAGCTTTAGCGGGACAGGATCTTCTGAAGCTTTCTTT.

The chain links TRBV29-1 to TRBJ2-1; the D gene could be TRBD1 or TRBD2 (5 bases each). Germline CDR1 SQVTM, CDR2 ANQGSEA. CDR3 length equals 14 residues. Deletions cut 0 bases from V and 12 bases from J, with 18 bases between. This chain's CDR3 is CSVEDLGREYGQFF. In DNA form, the CDR3 reads TGCAGCGTTGAAGACCTCGGCAGGGAGTATGGGCAGTTCTTC.

This sequence joins TRBV6-1 and TRBJ2-3; unclear D gene. The germline gives CDR1 MNHNS, CDR2 SASEGT. The CDR3 has 13 residues. V lost 4 bases, J lost 6 bases, and 11 bases lay in between. As DNA, the CDR3 is TGTGCCAGCAGTGGGGCCCACTGGGATACGCAGTATTTT. It is translated as CASSGAHWDTQYF.

The chain links TRBV5-1 to TRBJ2-5; D may be TRBD2 (6 bases). CDR1 and CDR2 (germline): SGHRS, YFSETQ. V lost 6 bases and J lost 2, with 11 bases in between. This CDR3 contains 13 residues. The chain's CDR3 is CASNLGGQETQYF. The CDR3 DNA follows: TGCGCCAGCAACCTCGGAGGGCAAGAGACCCAGTACTTC.

The CDR3 is CASSLVDAPSLTYEQYF. CDR3 coding DNA: TGTGCCAGCAGCTTAGTGGATGCCCCAAGTCTCACCTACGAGCAGTACTTC. This sequence joins TRBV7-2 and TRBJ2-7; D is unclear. The CDR3 sequence is 17 residues long. Trimming removed 1 base at V and 2 bases at J, with 18 bases between. Germline CDR1 and CDR2: SGHTA and FQGNSA.